These 22 T cell receptor beta chains came from one sample sequenced in a study of T cell repertoires in cytomegalovirus infection. These receptors have no known antigen. Using its own MiXCR run on the reads, TCRdb lists one record per CDR3 protein. Of approximately 990,000 distinct CDR3 sequences listed, around 31% are singletons. The input for sequencing was cultured CD8+ T cells from PBMCs, taken from culture after CMV antigen stimulation. These receptor sequences come from a human donor in good health (CMV status not recorded). Some clones in this sample may be carry-over from other donors' samples.

The chain joins TRBV6-5 to TRBJ2-5; 8 nucleotides align to TRBD2. The ends lost 0 bases at V and 0 bases at J; junction bases unmatched: 6. The CDR3 spans 17 residues. Germline CDR1 and CDR2: MNHEY and SVGAGI. CDR3 protein: CASSYSVPGGYQETQYF. In nucleotides, the CDR3 is TGTGCCAGCAGTTACTCTGTCCCGGGGGGGTACCAAGAGACCCAGTACTTC.

In the case of this clonotype: This may be a read error, as it is one base from a much larger clone. The chain carries TRBV7-4 and TRBJ2-1; 7 nucleotides line up with TRBD2. This CDR3 has 14 amino acids. Germline assignment: CDR1 SGHVT and CDR2 SQSDAQ. V lost 10 bases, J lost 7 bases, and 13 bases stayed unmatched. This CDR3 reads CANSSHGGRNEQFF. CDR3 DNA sequence: TGTGCCAACAGTTCTCACGGGGGGAGAAATGAGCAGTTCTTC.

The rearrangement links TRBV7-9 to TRBJ1-2; no clear D. Per germline, CDR1 SEHNR and CDR2 FQNEAQ (reference sequence). Deletions cut 5 bases from V and 6 bases from J, with 19 bases between. The CDR3 runs 15 residues. CDR3 DNA: TGTGCCAGCAGCGCGGTTGATGATCCCTTCGATGGCTACACCTTC. This sequence encodes CASSAVDDPFDGYTF.

This clonotype was found many times. The chain carries TRBV7-6 and TRBJ2-1, with 7 bases that match TRBD1. CDR3 length: 17 residues. The ends lost 1 base at V and 5 bases at J; junction bases unmatched: 11. Germline V gene lookup returns CDR1 SGHVS and CDR2 FNYEAQ. As DNA, the CDR3 is TGTGCCAGCAGCTTAGAACCACAGGGGAATAGGGACAATGAGCAGTTCTTC. Translated: CASSLEPQGNRDNEQFF. The whole variable domain, remainder taken from reference TRBV7-6 and TRBJ2-1, is GAGVSQSPRYKVTKRGQDVALRCDPISGHVSLYWYRQALGQGPEFLTYFNYEAQQDKSGLPNDRFSAERPEGSISTLTIQRTEQRDSAMYRCASSLEPQGNRDNEQFFGPGTRLTVL.

This clonotype has a handful of counts. This chain uses TRBV7-8 with TRBJ1-1; maybe TRBD1 (6 bases). V dropped 1 base and J dropped 0 bases, with 12 bases sitting between them. This CDR3 has 16 amino acids. Germline assignment: CDR1 SGHVS and CDR2 FQNEAQ. In DNA, the CDR3 is TGTGCCAGCAGCTTAGTTTCCCGGGACATGAACACTGAAGCTTTCTTT. Amino acids: CASSLVSRDMNTEAFF. Filled out from reference TRBV7-8 and TRBJ1-1, the complete variable domain reads GAGVSQSPRYKVAKRGQDVALRCDPISGHVSLFWYQQALGQGPEFLTYFQNEAQLDKSGLPSDRFFAERPEGSVSTLKIQRTQQEDSAVYLCASSLVSRDMNTEAFFGQGTRLTVV.

With respect to this clonotype: Without the conserved terminal phenylalanine or tryptophan, this CDR3 likely stems from a read error. The chain is built from TRBV11-1 and TRBJ2-1; D remains unclear. With 6 bases removed from V and 0 bases from J, the gap between germline ends came to 12 bases. Germline loops: CDR1 SGHAT, CDR2 FQDESV (reference sequence). The CDR3 runs 15 residues. Here the CDR3 DNA reads TGTGCCAGCAGTTATAGCCGGAGCTCCTACAATGAGCAGTTCTCC. It yields the protein CASSYSRSSYNEQFS.

The V and J genes are TRBV27 and TRBJ2-1, with D uncertain. Trimming took off 5 bases at V and 3 bases at J, with 11 bases between the two ends. Germline assignment: CDR1 MNHEY and CDR2 SMNVEV (reference sequence). The CDR3 totals 14 residues. CDR3 sequence: CASSPNDIYNEQFF. CDR3 DNA sequence: TGTGCCAGCAGTCCGAACGACATCTACAATGAGCAGTTCTTC.

This clonotype was seen a few times. CDR3 sequence: CASDASMEGAEETQYF. The CDR3 coding sequence is TGTGCCAGCGACGCCAGCATGGAGGGAGCGGAGGAGACCCAGTACTTC. The chain has TRBV6-1 and TRBJ2-5, with TRBD2 as a possible D gene (6 bases). V lost 8 bases and J 5 bases, leaving 24 bases between the germline ends. CDR3 length equals 16 residues. Germline-derived CDR1 and CDR2 are MNHNS and SASEGT.

The chain has TRBV28 and TRBJ2-7; D is ambiguous. Between the trimmed V and J ends, which lost 5 bases and 2 bases, there was a span of 13 bases. The length of the CDR3 is 14 residues. Germline-derived CDR1 and CDR2 are MDHEN and SYDVKM. The CDR3, as DNA: TGTGCCAGCAGTCTTACTACCGAAACCTACGAGCAGTACGTC. Protein product: CASSLTTETYEQYV.

The chain uses TRBV9 and TRBJ2-7; 8 bases fit TRBD2. Germline-derived CDR1 and CDR2 are SGDLS and YYNGEE. The CDR3 has 15 amino acids. V was clipped by 0 bases and J by 2 bases; unmatched bases: 4. The CDR3 here is CASSVEAGDAYEQYF. In DNA, the CDR3 is TGTGCCAGCAGCGTAGAAGCGGGGGATGCCTACGAGCAGTACTTC.

J is TRBJ1-1 and V is TRBV6-2 or TRBV6-3, with 7 bases identical to TRBD1. V lost 6 bases and J lost 0; bases outside the gene matches: 7. Germline V gives CDR1 MNHEY, CDR2 SVGEGT. The CDR3 is 15 residues long. In DNA, the CDR3 is TGTGCCAGCAGATTAGGACAGGACGTGAACACTGAAGCTTTCTTT. The encoded protein is CASRLGQDVNTEAFF.

The CDR3 region has the DNA TGCGCCAGCAGCCCCGAGGTCAGGGGGGACACTGAAGCTTTCTTT. This encodes CASSPEVRGDTEAFF. V usage is TRBV4-1 and J usage is TRBJ1-1; TRBD1 agrees at 7 bases. The germline V gene encodes CDR1 MGHRA and CDR2 YSYEKL. The CDR3 has 15 amino acids. Trimming at V came to 4 bases and at J to 3 bases, leaving 8 bases not matched to a gene.

This clonotype was observed a few times. The chain recombines TRBV15 with TRBJ1-5; D is unclear. Germline values: CDR1 LNHNV, CDR2 YYDKDF (reference sequence). V lost 5 bases and J 0 bases, leaving 11 bases between the germline ends. The CDR3 is made up of 15 amino acids. CDR3 in DNA: TGTGCCACCAGCGGTCCGGATACTAGCAATCAGCCCCAGCATTTT. This encodes CATSGPDTSNQPQHF.

The chain is built from TRBV11-2 and TRBJ1-3; D ambiguous. V gave up 5 bases and J gave up 4 bases, with 21 bases separating them. Germline V gene lookup returns CDR1 SGHAT and CDR2 FQNNGV. CDR3 length: 17 residues. The CDR3: CASSKRDTALTGNTIYF. CDR3 DNA sequence: TGTGCCAGCAGCAAGCGAGATACGGCGCTAACGGGAAACACCATATATTTT.

This clonotype was detected only a few times. The chain joins TRBV24-1 to TRBJ2-3, with 8 positions matching TRBD2. Germline CDR1 and CDR2: KGHDR and SFDVKD. V shed 2 bases, J shed 3 bases, and the junction held 6 bases outside the gene matches. The CDR3 is 16 amino acids. As DNA, the CDR3 is TGTGCCACCAGTGATTCCCCGGGACTAGTGACAGATACGCAGTATTTT. It translates to CATSDSPGLVTDTQYF.

The rearrangement links TRBV19 to TRBJ1-1, with D tentatively TRBD1 (5 bases). The CDR3 has 13 residues. Trimming removed 5 bases at V and 1 base at J, with 8 bases between. Germline loops: CDR1 LNHDA, CDR2 SQIVND (reference sequence). The CDR3 bases are TGTGCCAGTAGTGACAGTTGGAACACTGAAGCTTTCTTT. The encoded protein is CASSDSWNTEAFF.

By sample share, this clonotype is medium-sized. This chain links TRBV4-1 with TRBJ1-1, with 7 bases fitting TRBD1. The length of the CDR3 is 15 residues. V lost 1 base to trimming and J lost 7 bases; unmatched junction nucleotides: 9. Germline V gene lookup returns CDR1 MGHRA and CDR2 YSYEKL. The CDR3 DNA sequence: TGCGCCAGCAGCCAAGTAATCCGACAGGGCGGTGAAGCTTTCTTT. It codes for CASSQVIRQGGEAFF.

The chain links TRBV6-5 to TRBJ2-3, with D possibly called TRBD1 or TRBD2 (5 bases each). The germline gives CDR1 MNHEY, CDR2 SVGAGI. The V and J ends lost 5 bases and 1 base respectively, with 13 bases between them. This CDR3 is built from 15 residues. The CDR3 DNA reads as TGTGCCAGCAGTGATACTAGGGGAGGCACAGATACGCAGTATTTT. This codes for CASSDTRGGTDTQYF.

This clonotype was counted ten times or more. The rearrangement uses TRBV28 and TRBJ1-5, with a possible D match to TRBD1 (6 bases). Germline V gene data show CDR1 as MDHEN and CDR2 as SYDVKM. This CDR3 is built from 14 residues. V was pared by 4 bases and J by 6 bases, with 13 bases between. The CDR3 DNA sequence: TGTGCCAGCAGTTCCGACAGGAGGGGTCAGCCCCAGCATTTT. It translates to CASSSDRRGQPQHF.

The chain combines TRBV6-5 with TRBJ1-1, with D possibly TRBD1 on 6 matching bases. This CDR3 region has 15 residues. Between the trimmed V and J ends, which lost 1 base and 3 bases, there was a span of 12 bases. Germline V gene lookup returns CDR1 MNHEY and CDR2 SVGAGI. CDR3 bases: TGTGCCAGCAGTTACTTGGGGGCACTCGACACTGAAGCTTTCTTT. Its translation is CASSYLGALDTEAFF.

This rearrangement joins TRBV7-9 to TRBJ1-6, with a possible D match to TRBD1 (5 bases). Germline V gene data show CDR1 as SEHNR and CDR2 as FQNEAQ (reference sequence). With 5 bases removed from V and 0 bases from J, the gap between germline ends came to 11 bases. There are 16 residues in the CDR3. For the CDR3, the DNA is TGTGCCAGCAGCGCGACAGAAAGCTCCTATAATTCACCCCTCCACTTT. It translates to CASSATESSYNSPLHF.

This clonotype has only a few counts. The chain uses TRBV14 and TRBJ2-1; no clear D. Trimming took 0 bases from V and 9 from J, leaving 9 bases between them. The germline gives CDR1 SGHDN, CDR2 FVKESK. This CDR3 region has 13 residues. Written as DNA, the CDR3 is TGTGCCAGCAGCCAAGAGTGGGCAGCTGAGCAGTTCTTC. Translating it yields CASSQEWAAEQFF.